These T cell receptor beta chains were read from a single sample in a study of control samples from healthy donors and cancer patients. Repertoires were generated with immunoSEQ multiplex PCR, while TCRdb's copy carries only in-frame clones and drops some. The sample carries around 140,000 clones, around nine tenths recorded once. Sequencing was carried out using PBMCs. These receptors originate from a middle-aged man with head and neck cancer. CDR3s include the opening cysteine and the closing phenylalanine or tryptophan. The D gene is left open where the match is weak. Clone sizes are given selectively: once, few, many, or a class where the clone is expanded.

DNA: TGCGCCAGCAGCCAAGAGAGGGCAGCGTCCTACGAGCAGTACTTC
CDR3: CASSQERAASYEQYF
J: TRBJ2-7
D: -
size: -
V: TRBV4-1

DNA: TGCAGTGCTAGTCCAGGAGGTGAGGGCTATGGCTACACCTTC
CDR3: CSASPGGEGYGYTF
J: TRBJ1-2
D: -
size: -
V: TRBV20-1

DNA: TGTGCCAGTAGTCCGGCTCCCGGAGGGGAGACCCAGTACTTC
CDR3: CASSPAPGGETQYF
J: TRBJ2-5
D: -
size: once
V: TRBV19

DNA: TGTAGCGTTGCGGCTAGCGGGGGGGCCGGATACAATGAGCAGTTCTTC
CDR3: CSVAASGGAGYNEQFF
J: TRBJ2-1
D: TRBD2
size: -
V: TRBV29-1

DNA: TGTGCCACCAGCAGAGCCCCCGCACAGGGGAAGTTTAACTATGGCTACACCTTC
CDR3: CATSRAPAQGKFNYGYTF
J: TRBJ1-2
D: TRBD1
size: -
V: TRBV15

DNA: TGCGCCAGCAGCTTGAGCGGGGGGGCGTACGAGCAGTACTTC
CDR3: CASSLSGGAYEQYF
J: TRBJ2-7
D: TRBD2
size: -
V: TRBV5-1

DNA: TGTGCCAGGGGTCACAATCAGCCCCAGCATTTT
CDR3: CARGHNQPQHF
J: TRBJ1-5
D: -
size: -
V: TRBV6-5

DNA: TGTGCCACCAGTGATTCCTTCTTACAGGGATCCTACAATGAGCAGTTCTTC
CDR3: CATSDSFLQGSYNEQFF
J: TRBJ2-1
D: -
size: -
V: TRBV24-1

DNA: TGTGCCACCACGGGCAATGAGCAGTTCTTC
CDR3: CATTGNEQFF
J: TRBJ2-1
D: -
size: once
V: TRBV24-1

DNA: TGTGCCAGCAGTTCCGACAGGGGTCGTTTCGCATACAATGAGCAGTTCTTC
CDR3: CASSSDRGRFAYNEQFF
J: TRBJ2-1
D: TRBD1
size: -
V: TRBV27

DNA: TGTGCCACCAGTGATTCACGACAGAACTACGAGCAGTACTTC
CDR3: CATSDSRQNYEQYF
J: TRBJ2-7
D: -
size: -
V: TRBV24-1

DNA: TGCAGCGCCCGCCTTACCGGGGAGCTGTTTTTT
CDR3: CSARLTGELFF
J: TRBJ2-2
D: -
size: -
V: TRBV29-1

DNA: TGTGCCAGCAGCAAACCCGGGGCAGATACGCAGTATTTT
CDR3: CASSKPGADTQYF
J: TRBJ2-3
D: -
size: -
V: TRBV11-2

DNA: TGTGCCAGCAGCTTAAATGGACCTTGGGAAGATGAAGCTTTCTTT
CDR3: CASSLNGPWEDEAFF
J: TRBJ1-1
D: -
size: -
V: TRBV7-2

DNA: TGTGCCAGCAGCTTAACAGGAGACGGAGAGACCCAGTACTTC
CDR3: CASSLTGDGETQYF
J: TRBJ2-5
D: -
size: -
V: TRBV7-3

DNA: TGTGCCAGCAGCCCTCCATCTCGAGACATTCAGTACTTC
CDR3: CASSPPSRDIQYF
J: TRBJ2-4
D: -
size: -
V: TRBV16

DNA: TGTGCCAGCAGACCACATAAGCCGGACAGAAACAAGAGGGAGACCCAGTACTTC
CDR3: CASRPHKPDRNKRETQYF
J: TRBJ2-5
D: -
size: -
V: TRBV3-1/TRBV3-2

DNA: TGTGCCAGTACAGGTGAAGGCCCCGGTTCCAATGAGCAGTTCTTC
CDR3: CASTGEGPGSNEQFF
J: TRBJ2-1
D: -
size: -
V: TRBV19

DNA: TGTGCCAGCAGGACTAGCGGGAGAAACACCGGGGAGCTGTTTTTT
CDR3: CASRTSGRNTGELFF
J: TRBJ2-2
D: TRBD2
size: -
V: TRBV6-5

DNA: TGTGCCAGCAGCTTAGTTAACCAGCGGGCTTACACCGGGGAGCTGTTTTTT
CDR3: CASSLVNQRAYTGELFF
J: TRBJ2-2
D: -
size: -
V: TRBV7-2

DNA: TGTGCCAGCAGTTTATTGTCTTGGGACAGAGGCACAGATACGCAGTATTTT
CDR3: CASSLLSWDRGTDTQYF
J: TRBJ2-3
D: TRBD1
size: -
V: TRBV27

DNA: TGTGCCAGCAGCTCCGGGGGTGGGAAGGGGCGCCCCTACGAGCAGTACTTC
CDR3: CASSSGGGKGRPYEQYF
J: TRBJ2-7
D: -
size: -
V: TRBV7-9

DNA: TGTGCCAGCAGCCCAGGTCCGGACCGGCAGCCCCAGCATTTT
CDR3: CASSPGPDRQPQHF
J: TRBJ1-5
D: -
size: -
V: TRBV13

DNA: TGTGCCAGCAGCTTAAACCTAGGGGAGCCCCAGCATTTT
CDR3: CASSLNLGEPQHF
J: TRBJ1-5
D: -
size: -
V: TRBV5-4

DNA: TGTGCCAGCAGCTCTCCCGCGGATGAGCAGTTCTTC
CDR3: CASSSPADEQFF
J: TRBJ2-1
D: -
size: once
V: TRBV7-9